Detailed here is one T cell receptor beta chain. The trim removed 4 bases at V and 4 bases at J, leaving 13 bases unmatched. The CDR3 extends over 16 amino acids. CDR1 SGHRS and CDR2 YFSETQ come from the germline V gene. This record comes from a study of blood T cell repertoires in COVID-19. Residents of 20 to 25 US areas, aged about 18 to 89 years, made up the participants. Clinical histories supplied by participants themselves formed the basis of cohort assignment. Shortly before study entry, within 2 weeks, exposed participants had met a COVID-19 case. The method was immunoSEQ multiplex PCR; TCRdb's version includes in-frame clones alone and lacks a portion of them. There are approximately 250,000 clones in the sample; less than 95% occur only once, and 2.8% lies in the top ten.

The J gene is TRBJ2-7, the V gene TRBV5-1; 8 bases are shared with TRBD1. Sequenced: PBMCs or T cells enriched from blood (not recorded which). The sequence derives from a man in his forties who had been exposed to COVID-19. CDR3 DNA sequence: TGCGCCAGCAGCGTGGGACAGGCGGCATATGAGTACGAGCAGTACTTC. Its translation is CASSVGQAAYEYEQYF.